The 5 T cell receptor beta chains reported below all come from one sample, sequenced in a study. Each CDR3 protein gets one entry after TCRdb re-called the RT-PCR reads with MiXCR. The sample shows more than 550,000 distinct CDR3 sequences, approximately 15% of them seen only once. The specimen sequenced was memory CD4+ T cells from blood. The receptor source for this set is a female donor in good health, serving as a healthy control.

The chain combines TRBV5-1 with TRBJ2-2; a possible D gene is TRBD2 (6 bases). The CDR3 consists of 15 residues. Germline values: CDR1 SGHRS, CDR2 YFSETQ. Trimming pared 1 base from V and 1 base from J, leaving 8 bases between. CDR3 in amino acids: CASSLRDWNTGELFF. The CDR3 DNA sequence: TGCGCCAGCAGCTTGAGGGACTGGAACACCGGGGAGCTGTTTTTT.

This clonotype was observed a few times. This chain links TRBV27 with TRBJ2-3, with no clear D. This CDR3 is 13 amino acids long. V was clipped by 2 bases and J by 4 bases, with 7 bases between them. CDR1 and CDR2 (germline): MNHEY, SMNVEV (reference sequence). CDR3 residues: CASSLVHADTQYF. CDR3 in DNA: TGTGCCAGCAGTTTAGTCCATGCAGATACGCAGTATTTT.

The table lists this clonotype with many counts. The V call is TRBV7-2, the J call TRBJ2-1, with a tentative D call TRBD1 (6 bases). Germline loops: CDR1 SGHTA, CDR2 FQGNSA. The CDR3 loop spans 13 amino acids. V lost 7 bases and J lost 13, with 20 bases in between. The chain's CDR3 is CASTYDQGRNQFF. In nucleotides, the CDR3 is TGTGCCAGCACCTATGATCAGGGGCGAAACCAGTTCTTC.

This clonotype came up a few times. CDR3 bases: TGTGCCAGCAGGGCGGACACAGATACGCAGTATTTT. It specifies CASRADTDTQYF. V usage is TRBV6-2 or TRBV6-3 and J usage is TRBJ2-3; no firm D call. Germline V gene lookup returns CDR1 MNHEY and CDR2 SVGEGT. The CDR3 consists of 12 residues. Trimming cost V 6 bases and J 2 bases, with 6 bases left between them.

Concerning this clonotype: A much larger clone differs by one base, so this may be a read error. The gene calls are TRBV7-2 and TRBJ2-1; TRBD2 matches 7 bases. The CDR3 contains 11 residues. CDR1 and CDR2 (germline): SGHTA, FQGNSA. This CDR3 is CASNIEGGMSF. The CDR3, as DNA: TGTGCCAGTAACATTGAGGGAGGGATGTCCTTC. The full variable domain, its missing parts supplied by reference TRBV7-2 and TRBJ2-1, is GAGVSQSPSNKVTEKGKDVELRCDPISGHTALYWYRQSLGQGLEFLIYFQGNSAPDKSGLPSDRFSAERTGGSVSTLTIQRTQQEDSAVYLCASNIEGGMSFGPGTRLTVL.